This T cell receptor (beta chain) was retrieved from a study of cytomegalovirus exposure and HLA in healthy donors. Study observations and caveats: Reportedly, a later analysis found an Asian-associated ancestry cluster had fewer N-insertions than the approximately 670-donor mean.

This clone turned up a few times. What it binds is unknown. CDR1 SGHRS and CDR2 YFSETQ come from the germline V gene. The V segment lost 0 bases and the J segment 4 bases; nucleotides outside the gene matches: 1. The CDR3 contains 14 residues. The PCR contained 60 Vbeta and 13 Jbeta primers. Sequenced by immunoSEQ multiplex PCR; TCRdb stores in-frame clones only, minus some. The data show 65,000 to 90,000 clones, roughly four fifths seen once. This rearrangement joins TRBV5-1 to TRBJ2-1; 7 bases line up with TRBD1. The sequencing sample was made of PBMCs. The TCR originated in a man aged 18 to 29 in good health and CMV-seronegative. The CDR3 nucleotides read TGCGCCAGCAGCTTGGAGACAGGGTACAATGAGCAGTTCTTC. Its translation: CASSLETGYNEQFF.